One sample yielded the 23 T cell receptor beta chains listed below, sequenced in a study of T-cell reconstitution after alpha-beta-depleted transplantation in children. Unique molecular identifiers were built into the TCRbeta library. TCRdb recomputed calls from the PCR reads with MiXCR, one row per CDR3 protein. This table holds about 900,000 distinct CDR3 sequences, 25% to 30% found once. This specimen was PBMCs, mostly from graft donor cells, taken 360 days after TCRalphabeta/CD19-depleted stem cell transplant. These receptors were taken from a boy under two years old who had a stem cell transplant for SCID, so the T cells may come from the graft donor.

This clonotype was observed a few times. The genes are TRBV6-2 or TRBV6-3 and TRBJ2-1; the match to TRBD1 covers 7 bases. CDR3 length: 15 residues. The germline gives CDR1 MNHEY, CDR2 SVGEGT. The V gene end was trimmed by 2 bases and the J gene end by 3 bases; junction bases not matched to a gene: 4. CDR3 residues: CASSYLQGSYNEQFF. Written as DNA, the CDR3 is TGTGCCAGCAGTTACCTACAGGGGAGCTACAATGAGCAGTTCTTC.

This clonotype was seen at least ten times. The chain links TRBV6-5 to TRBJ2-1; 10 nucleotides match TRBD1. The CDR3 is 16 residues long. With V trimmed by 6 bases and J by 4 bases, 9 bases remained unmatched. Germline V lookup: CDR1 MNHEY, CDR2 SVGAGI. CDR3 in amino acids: CASRPLDRGIYNEQFF. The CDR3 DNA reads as TGTGCCAGCAGACCACTGGACAGGGGGATTTACAATGAGCAGTTCTTC.

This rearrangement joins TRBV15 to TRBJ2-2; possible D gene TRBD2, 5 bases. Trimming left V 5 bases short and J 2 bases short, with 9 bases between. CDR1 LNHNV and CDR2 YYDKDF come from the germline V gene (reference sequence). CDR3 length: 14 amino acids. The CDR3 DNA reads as TGTGCCACCAGCGTGGACTCTAACACCGGGGAGCTGTTTTTT. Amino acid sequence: CATSVDSNTGELFF. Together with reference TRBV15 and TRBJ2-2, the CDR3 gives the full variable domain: DAMVIQNPRYQVTQFGKPVTLSCSQTLNHNVMYWYQQKSSQAPKLLFHYYDKDFNNEADTPDNFQSRRPNTSFCFLDIRSPGLGDTAMYLCATSVDSNTGELFFGEGSRLTVL.

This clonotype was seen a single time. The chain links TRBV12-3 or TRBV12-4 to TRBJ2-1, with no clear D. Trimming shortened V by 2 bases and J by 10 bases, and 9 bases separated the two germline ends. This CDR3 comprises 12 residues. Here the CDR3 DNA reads TGTGCCAGCAGTTTAACCCAGGTGGAGCAGTTCTTC. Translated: CASSLTQVEQFF.

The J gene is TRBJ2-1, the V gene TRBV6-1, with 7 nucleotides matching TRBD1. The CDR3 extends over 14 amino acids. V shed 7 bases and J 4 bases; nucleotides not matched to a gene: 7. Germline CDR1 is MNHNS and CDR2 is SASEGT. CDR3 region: CASKGQGVYNEQFF. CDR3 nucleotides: TGTGCCAGCAAGGGGCAGGGGGTTTACAATGAGCAGTTCTTC.

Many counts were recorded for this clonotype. The CDR3 here is CASSRPVVYNEQFF. CDR3 nucleotides: TGTGCCAGCAGCCGACCGGTCGTCTACAATGAGCAGTTCTTC. This sequence joins TRBV12-3 or TRBV12-4 and TRBJ2-1, with D hard to call. The CDR3 spans 14 residues. The V gene lost 6 bases and the J gene lost 3 bases, with 12 bases spanning the gap.

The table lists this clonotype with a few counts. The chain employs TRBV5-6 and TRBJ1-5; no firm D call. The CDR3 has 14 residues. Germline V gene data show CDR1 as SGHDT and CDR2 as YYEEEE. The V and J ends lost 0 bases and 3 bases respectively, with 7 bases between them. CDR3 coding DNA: TGTGCCAGCAGCTTGGGGGGTATCAATCAGCCCCAGCATTTT. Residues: CASSLGGINQPQHF.

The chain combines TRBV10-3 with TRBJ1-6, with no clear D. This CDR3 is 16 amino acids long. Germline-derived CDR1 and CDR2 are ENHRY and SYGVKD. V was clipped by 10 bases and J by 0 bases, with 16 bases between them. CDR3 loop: CATRTDRSSYNSPLHF. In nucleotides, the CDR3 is TGTGCCACCCGGACGGACCGCAGCTCCTATAATTCACCCCTCCACTTT.

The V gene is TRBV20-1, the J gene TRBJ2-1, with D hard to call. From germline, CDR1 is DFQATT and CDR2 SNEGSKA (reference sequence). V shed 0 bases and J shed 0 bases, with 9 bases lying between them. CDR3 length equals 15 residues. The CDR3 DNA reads TGCAGTGCTAGAGATGTAGGGTTCTCCTACAATGAGCAGTTCTTC. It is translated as CSARDVGFSYNEQFF.

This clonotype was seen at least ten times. This CDR3 is CAISTSDRDTDTQYF. The CDR3 DNA reads TGTGCCATCAGTACTTCAGACAGGGATACAGATACGCAGTATTTT. The chain is built from TRBV10-3 and TRBJ2-3; 7 bases are shared with TRBD1. Germline assignment: CDR1 ENHRY and CDR2 SYGVKD. V shed 5 bases and J 3 bases; nucleotides not matched to a gene: 8. The CDR3 extends over 15 amino acids.

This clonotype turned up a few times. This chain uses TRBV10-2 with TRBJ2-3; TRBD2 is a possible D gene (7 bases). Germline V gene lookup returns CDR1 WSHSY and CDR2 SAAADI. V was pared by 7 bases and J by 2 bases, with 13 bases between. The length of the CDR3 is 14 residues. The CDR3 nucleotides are TGCGCCAGCAACGGGGGGCCCAACACAGATACGCAGTATTTT. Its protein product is CASNGGPNTDTQYF.

CDR3 DNA: TGTGCCAGCAGCGTAGGAGGGACGGCCTACGAGCAGTACTTC. Translating it yields CASSVGGTAYEQYF. The V and J genes are TRBV9 and TRBJ2-7; D may match TRBD1 or TRBD2 (5 bases each). Trimming left V 0 bases short and J 2 bases short, with 9 bases between. CDR1 is SGDLS, CDR2 YYNGEE, per germline. The CDR3 covers 14 residues.

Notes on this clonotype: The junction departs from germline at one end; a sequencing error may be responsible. CDR3 residues: CASSSGQHRSYERYF. In DNA form, the CDR3 reads TGTGCCAGCAGTTCGGGACAGCACCGCTCCTACGAGCGGTACTTC. The gene calls are TRBV6-2 or TRBV6-3 and TRBJ2-7; 7 bases map to TRBD1. The CDR3 spans 15 residues. Looked up from germline, CDR1 is MNHEY and CDR2 is SVGEGT.

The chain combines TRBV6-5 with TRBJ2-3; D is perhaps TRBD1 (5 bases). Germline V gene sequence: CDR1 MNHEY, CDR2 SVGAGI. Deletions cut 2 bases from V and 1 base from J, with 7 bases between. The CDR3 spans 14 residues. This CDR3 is CASSYLTGTDTQYF. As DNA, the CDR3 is TGTGCCAGCAGTTACCTGACAGGCACAGATACGCAGTATTTT.

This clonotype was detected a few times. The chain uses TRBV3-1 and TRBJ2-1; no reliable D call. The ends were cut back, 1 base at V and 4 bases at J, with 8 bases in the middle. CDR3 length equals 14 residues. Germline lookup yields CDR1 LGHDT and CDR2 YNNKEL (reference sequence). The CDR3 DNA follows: TGTGCCAGCAGCCAAGGAACTATATACAATGAGCAGTTCTTC. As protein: CASSQGTIYNEQFF.

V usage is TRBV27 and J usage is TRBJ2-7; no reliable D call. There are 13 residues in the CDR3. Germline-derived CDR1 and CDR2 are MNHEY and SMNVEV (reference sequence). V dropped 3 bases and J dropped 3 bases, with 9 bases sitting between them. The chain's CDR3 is CASSLGSHYEQYF. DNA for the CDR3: TGTGCCAGCAGTTTGGGTTCTCACTACGAGCAGTACTTC.

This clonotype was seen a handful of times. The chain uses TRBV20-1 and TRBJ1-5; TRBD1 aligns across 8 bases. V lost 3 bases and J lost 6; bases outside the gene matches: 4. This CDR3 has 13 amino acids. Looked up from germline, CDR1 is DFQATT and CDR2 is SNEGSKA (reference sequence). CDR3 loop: CSASRGLGQPQHF. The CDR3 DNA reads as TGCAGTGCTAGCAGGGGGCTTGGTCAGCCCCAGCATTTT.

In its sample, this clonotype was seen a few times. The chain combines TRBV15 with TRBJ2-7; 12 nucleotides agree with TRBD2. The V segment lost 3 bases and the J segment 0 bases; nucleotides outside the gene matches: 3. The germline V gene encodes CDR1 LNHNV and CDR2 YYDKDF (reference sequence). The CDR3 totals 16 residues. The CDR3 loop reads CATSRVTSGSSYEQYF. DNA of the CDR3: TGTGCCACCAGCAGGGTGACTAGCGGGAGCTCCTACGAGCAGTACTTC.

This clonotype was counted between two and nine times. CDR3 protein: CASSPMYRGGDQPQHF. The CDR3 nucleotides read TGTGCCAGCAGTCCTATGTACAGGGGGGGAGATCAGCCCCAGCATTTT. The rearrangement joins TRBV12-3 or TRBV12-4 to TRBJ1-5; TRBD1 matches at 8 bases. Unmatched junction bases numbered 11, after V lost 5 bases and J lost 5 bases. The CDR3 has 16 amino acids.

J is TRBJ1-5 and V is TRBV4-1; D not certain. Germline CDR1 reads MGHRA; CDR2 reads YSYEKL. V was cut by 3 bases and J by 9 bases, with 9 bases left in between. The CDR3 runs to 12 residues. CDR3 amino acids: CASSQVQGPQHF. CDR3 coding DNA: TGCGCCAGCAGCCAGGTTCAAGGGCCCCAGCATTTT.

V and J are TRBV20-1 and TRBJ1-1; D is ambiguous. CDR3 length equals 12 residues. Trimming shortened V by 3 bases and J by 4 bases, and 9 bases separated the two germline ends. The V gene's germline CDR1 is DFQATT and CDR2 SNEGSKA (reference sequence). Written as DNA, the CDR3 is TGCAGTGCTAGTATGGCGGGCACTGAAGCTTTCTTT. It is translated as CSASMAGTEAFF.

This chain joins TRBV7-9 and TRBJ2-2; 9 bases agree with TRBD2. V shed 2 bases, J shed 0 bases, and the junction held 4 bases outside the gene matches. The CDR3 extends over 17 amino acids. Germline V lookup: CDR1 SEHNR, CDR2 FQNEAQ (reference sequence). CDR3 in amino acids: CASSLPTSGANTGELFF. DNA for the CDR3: TGTGCCAGCAGCTTACCGACTAGCGGAGCGAACACCGGGGAGCTGTTTTTT.

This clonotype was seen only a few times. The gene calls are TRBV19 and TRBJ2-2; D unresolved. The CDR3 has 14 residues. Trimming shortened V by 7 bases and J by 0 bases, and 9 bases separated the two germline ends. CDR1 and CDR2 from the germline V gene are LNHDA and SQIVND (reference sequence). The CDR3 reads CASTRVANTGELFF. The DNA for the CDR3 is TGTGCCAGTACCCGAGTCGCGAACACCGGGGAGCTGTTTTTT.